Described below is a single T cell receptor (beta chain) sequence and its context. The sample comes from a study of blood T cell repertoires in COVID-19. Study-level information: T cells, B-cell-depleted T cells, or PBMCs supplied cDNA or gDNA.

In the original processing: Reference gene primer amplification yielded estimated nucleated cell counts. TCRdb's table, derived via immunoSEQ multiplex PCR, lists solely in-frame clones and lacks some. V and J calls and clone size are as listed in that table; D and trimming were resolved from the DNA. The sample includes about 200,000 clones, approximately 90% of them seen just once. Germline lookup yields CDR1 SGHVS and CDR2 FQNEAQ. This CDR3 region has 16 residues. V lost 1 base, J lost 5 bases, and 6 bases stayed unmatched. Sequenced input: peripheral blood. The sequence was obtained from a man in his 60s with COVID-19, enrolled during active disease. The chain carries TRBV7-8 and TRBJ1-5; 9 bases fit TRBD1. The CDR3 region is CASSLDGQGRDQPQHF. The CDR3 DNA sequence: TGTGCCAGCAGCTTAGATGGACAGGGGCGAGATCAGCCCCAGCATTTT.